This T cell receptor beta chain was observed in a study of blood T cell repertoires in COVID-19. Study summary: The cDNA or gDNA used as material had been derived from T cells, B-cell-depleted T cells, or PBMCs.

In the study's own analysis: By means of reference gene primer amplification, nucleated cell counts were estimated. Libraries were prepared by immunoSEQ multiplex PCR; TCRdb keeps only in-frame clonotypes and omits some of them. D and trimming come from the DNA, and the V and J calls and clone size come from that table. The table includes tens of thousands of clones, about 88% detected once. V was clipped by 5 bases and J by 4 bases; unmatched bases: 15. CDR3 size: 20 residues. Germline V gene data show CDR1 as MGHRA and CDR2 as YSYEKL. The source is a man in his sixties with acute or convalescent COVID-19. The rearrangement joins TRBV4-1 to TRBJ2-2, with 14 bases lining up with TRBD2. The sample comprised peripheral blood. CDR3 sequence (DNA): TGCGCCAGCAGCGCCAGACTAGCGGGGGGGAAACGGGAGCGCACCGGGGAGCTGTTTTTT. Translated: CASSARLAGGKRERTGELFF.